The source of this T cell receptor beta chain is a study of control samples from healthy donors and cancer patients. Clones were sequenced by immunoSEQ multiplex PCR, and TCRdb holds only the in-frame ones, with some missing. This sample has some 120,000 clones; roughly 86% occur once, and the top ten carry about 2.7%. This clone has only one observation. Trimming cost V 3 bases and J 6 bases; bases outside gene matches: 10. There are 18 residues in the CDR3. CDR1 MDHEN and CDR2 SYDVKM come from the germline V gene. V is TRBV28 and J is TRBJ1-6; 11 bases are a match to TRBD1. This TCR was sampled from a man in his fifties or sixties in good health. Sample: blood. CDR3 in amino acids: CASSFLLGQGAGNSPLHF. In DNA, the CDR3 is TGTGCCAGCAGTTTCCTTCTAGGACAGGGGGCTGGTAATTCACCCCTCCACTTT.